This TCR beta chain was identified during a study of shared clonotypes between healthy human individuals. Study in general: Sampling drew on donors who were a couple of women and a few men aged 18 to 49. Study results and limitations: Sample collection involved blood only; tissue repertoires are likely different. For naive CD4 cells, around 5% of clonotypes were shared across a few donors.

It was at deep level that the assay was run. The repertoire was sequenced with immunoSEQ multiplex PCR; TCRdb's copy has only in-frame clones and lacks some. This sample has roughly 2,000,000 clones, with approximately 94% found just once. J gave up 4 bases and V 4 bases, and 5 bases lay outside the gene matches. This CDR3 is built from 14 residues. Germline V CDR1 and CDR2: SGHTA, FQGNSA. As for this clone: No antigen is known for it.

Naive CD8 populations comprised CD45RO-negative cells positively selected for CCR7, excluding terminally differentiated effector memory CD45RA+ cells. The clonotype comes from a man aged 18-30 years in good health. This chain connects TRBV7-2 to TRBJ1-2; TRBD1 matches 8 bases. The sequenced sample was naive CD8+ T cells sorted from blood. For the CDR3, the DNA is TGTGCCAGCAGCTCGTCAGGGGGCCCCTATGGCTACACCTTC. Its protein is CASSSSGGPYGYTF.